The present T cell receptor (beta chain) was sequenced within a study of technical replicates of blood from a few donors. The CDR3 is 15 amino acids. Germline CDR1 is LNHNV and CDR2 is YYDKDF (reference sequence). With 1 base clipped from V and 2 bases from J, the junction kept 4 bases outside the gene matches. The table came from immunoSEQ multiplex PCR; TCRdb's copy has only in-frame clones and leaves some out. Of tens of thousands of clones detected, 95% appear once; the ten largest clones hold approximately 0.24%. The chain uses TRBV15 and TRBJ2-5; 7 bases are shared with TRBD2. This clonotype was sampled from a human donor in good health. The sample taken for sequencing was T cells isolated from PBMCs. The CDR3 region has the DNA TGTGCCACCAGCAGAGGGTCTAGCGGACAAGAGACCCAGTACTTC. Protein sequence: CATSRGSSGQETQYF.